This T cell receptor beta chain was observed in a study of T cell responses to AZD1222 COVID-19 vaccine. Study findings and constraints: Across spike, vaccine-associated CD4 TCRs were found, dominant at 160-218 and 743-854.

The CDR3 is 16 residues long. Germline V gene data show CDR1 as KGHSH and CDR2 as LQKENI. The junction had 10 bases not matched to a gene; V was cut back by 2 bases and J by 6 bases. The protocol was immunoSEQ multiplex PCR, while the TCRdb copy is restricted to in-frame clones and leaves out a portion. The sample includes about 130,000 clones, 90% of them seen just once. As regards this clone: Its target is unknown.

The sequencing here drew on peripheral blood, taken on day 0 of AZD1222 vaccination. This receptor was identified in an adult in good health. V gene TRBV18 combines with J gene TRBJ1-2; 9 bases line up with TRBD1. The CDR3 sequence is CASSPLQGAIANGYTF. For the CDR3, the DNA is TGTGCCAGCTCACCATTACAGGGGGCTATCGCCAATGGCTACACCTTC.